This T cell receptor beta chain was obtained from a study of shared clonotypes between healthy human individuals. Whole-study results and caveats: Among the subsets, naive ones generally showed larger estimated richness than memory ones.

Germline trimming cut 4 bases from V and 2 bases from J; bases unmatched to any gene: 11. Germline V CDR1 and CDR2: MGHDK, SYGVNS. This CDR3 is 17 amino acids long. To note about this clone: The antigen remains undetermined.

When replicate PCRs were run on sorted subsets, they used 200 ng DNA, 28,000 or so T cell genomes. Clones were sequenced by immunoSEQ multiplex PCR, and TCRdb holds only the in-frame ones, with some missing. The data hold millions of clones, with over 85% observed a single time. The rearrangement links TRBV25-1 to TRBJ2-3; 8 nucleotides line up with TRBD1. The specimen was naive CD4+ T cells sorted from blood. Subset noted: CD45RA+ positively selected. The TCR comes from a man between 18 and 29 years old in good health. CDR3 in DNA: TGTGCCAGCAGTGCCGCAGGGGGCCTTCGTCCCACAGATACGCAGTATTTT. The encoded protein is CASSAAGGLRPTDTQYF.